One sample yielded the 31 T cell receptor beta chains listed below, sequenced in a study of blood T cell repertoires in COVID-19. Only in-frame clones appear in the TCRdb table, and some are missing; sequencing was by immunoSEQ multiplex PCR. The top ten clones hold roughly 2.9% of a sample with roughly 300,000 clones, 81% of them seen once. Sample: peripheral blood. Receptor source: a woman aged 60-75 years with active or convalescent COVID-19.

The chain links TRBV12-5 to TRBJ1-6; D is undetermined. The CDR3 covers 12 residues. V was shortened by 1 base and J by 9 bases, with 4 bases between the two germline ends. CDR1 is LGHNT, CDR2 FRNRAP, per germline. The CDR3 here is CASGLAVSPLHF. In DNA form, the CDR3 reads TGTGCTAGTGGTTTGGCCGTTTCACCCCTCCACTTT. The whole variable domain, filled in from reference TRBV12-5 and TRBJ1-6, reads DARVTQTPRHKVTEMGQEVTMRCQPILGHNTVFWYRQTMMQGLELLAYFRNRAPLDDSGMPKDRFSAEMPDATLATLKIQPSEPRDSAVYFCASGLAVSPLHFGNGTRLTVT.

The rearrangement uses TRBV27 and TRBJ2-7, with a tentative D call TRBD1 (6 bases). The germline gives CDR1 MNHEY, CDR2 SMNVEV (reference sequence). CDR3 length: 15 residues. V gave up 4 bases and J gave up 2 bases, with 15 bases separating them. The CDR3 sequence: CASSSYRESPYEQYF. The CDR3 DNA reads TGTGCCAGCAGTTCATACAGGGAATCTCCCTACGAGCAGTACTTC.

The CDR3 DNA reads as TGTGCCTGGACAGGGGTAGGAGGCTACACCTTC. Translation: CAWTGVGGYTF. The V call is TRBV30, the J call TRBJ1-2; D may be TRBD1 (6 bases). CDR1 and CDR2 (germline): GTSNPN, SVGIG (reference sequence). The CDR3 length is 11 residues. V dropped 4 bases and J dropped 8 bases, with 11 bases sitting between them.

On this clone: An end of the junction does not agree with germline; a read error may underlie this. This chain uses TRBV7-7 with TRBJ2-5; 8 bases agree with TRBD1. CDR3 size: 18 residues. Germline loops: CDR1 SSHAT, CDR2 FNYEAQ (reference sequence). The CDR3 DNA sequence: TGTGCTAGCAGCTGGGGGCAGGGGGCGATAGGCCCTATGGAGACCCAGTACTTC. Its protein is CASSWGQGAIGPMETQYF.

This clone showed up just a few times. The chain links TRBV9 to TRBJ2-1, with a tentative D call TRBD2 (7 bases). CDR1 is SGDLS, CDR2 YYNGEE, per germline. V was pared by 0 bases and J by 0 bases, with 13 bases between. The CDR3 length is 17 residues. The CDR3 sequence is CASSVGGGPSSYNEQFF. The CDR3 DNA follows: TGTGCCAGCAGCGTAGGGGGGGGGCCCAGCTCCTACAATGAGCAGTTCTTC.

V and J are TRBV19 and TRBJ1-1; D perhaps matches TRBD1 (5 bases). Germline lookup yields CDR1 LNHDA and CDR2 SQIVND (reference sequence). CDR3 length: 13 residues. V gave up 3 bases and J gave up 5 bases, with 10 bases separating them. CDR3 in DNA: TGTGCCAGTAGTATCGGGGGTGGGACTGAAGCTTTCTTT. Protein: CASSIGGGTEAFF. Full variable domain (outside the CDR3, taken from reference TRBV19 and TRBJ1-1): DGGITQSPKYLFRKEGQNVTLSCEQNLNHDAMYWYRQDPGQGLRLIYYSQIVNDFQKGDIAEGYSVSREKKESFPLTVTSAQKNPTAFYLCASSIGGGTEAFFGQGTRLTVV.

The chain employs TRBV7-9 and TRBJ1-2; D call uncertain. V lost 1 base to trimming and J lost 2 bases, with 20 bases between them. The CDR3 has 18 residues. CDR1 is SEHNR, CDR2 FQNEAQ, per germline (reference sequence). DNA of the CDR3: TGTGCCAGCAGCTTAGTGACGGGAGGCGGCAGGTCGAACTATGGCTACACCTTC. Protein sequence: CASSLVTGGGRSNYGYTF.

The table lists this clone with a few counts. The chain combines TRBV21-1 with TRBJ1-6. TRBV21-1 is given as a pseudogene. CDR3 length: 15 amino acids. CDR3 nucleotides: TGTGCCAGCAGCGTTGGGCCGGGGGACGTCTCACCCCTCCACTTT. Protein: CASSVGPGDVSPLHF.

The genes are TRBV7-9 and TRBJ1-3; D is uncertain. The CDR3 is made up of 13 amino acids. Germline V gene lookup returns CDR1 SEHNR and CDR2 FQNEAQ (reference sequence). V was shortened by 3 bases and J by 4 bases, with 7 bases between the two germline ends. For the CDR3, the DNA is TGTGCCAGCAGCTTCGCTGAGGGAAACACCATATATTTT. Amino acids: CASSFAEGNTIYF.

The V call is TRBV5-4, the J call TRBJ2-5, with 8 nucleotides matching TRBD2. The ends lost 1 base at V and 5 bases at J; junction bases unmatched: 10. Germline V gene lookup returns CDR1 SGHNT and CDR2 YYREEE (reference sequence). This CDR3 has 16 amino acids. Here the CDR3 DNA reads TGTGCCAGCAGCTTGCGGCTAGCGGGCGCGGGGGAGACCCAGTACTTC. Residues: CASSLRLAGAGETQYF.

This chain links TRBV10-3 with TRBJ2-7; 8 bases agree with TRBD1. This CDR3 has 14 residues. CDR1 and CDR2 (germline): ENHRY, SYGVKD. J was trimmed by 3 bases and V by 3 bases; bases with no gene match: 4. CDR3 DNA sequence: TGTGCCATCAGTGAAACAGGGGGAGGCTACGAGCAGTACTTC. This encodes CAISETGGGYEQYF.

In DNA form, the CDR3 reads TGCAGCGTTGTCGCGAAGCTCTATGGCTACACCTTC. Amino acid sequence: CSVVAKLYGYTF. This chain uses TRBV29-1 with TRBJ1-2; D not certain. CDR1 and CDR2 (germline): SQVTM, ANQGSEA. The CDR3 covers 12 residues. V was shortened by 4 bases and J by 4 bases, with 10 bases between the two germline ends.

The chain links TRBV4-3 to TRBJ1-2, with 8 positions matching TRBD1. Trimming cost V 0 bases and J 4 bases; bases outside gene matches: 7. This CDR3 region has 16 residues. Germline V gives CDR1 LGHNA, CDR2 YSLEER. The CDR3, as DNA: TGCGCCAGCAGCCAAGATCTAGGGCAGGGGGCCTATGGCTACACCTTC. Translated, it gives CASSQDLGQGAYGYTF.

The chain links TRBV12-5 to TRBJ1-2; TRBD1 matches 9 bases. Germline CDR1 reads LGHNT; CDR2 reads FRNRAP. The CDR3 contains 14 residues. Trimming took 3 bases from V and 8 from J; bases not matched to a gene: 7. CDR3 protein: CASGFPETGGGYTF. The CDR3 region has the DNA TGTGCTAGTGGTTTCCCCGAAACAGGGGGCGGCTACACCTTC. The variable domain in full, with the rest retrieved from reference TRBV12-5 and TRBJ1-2, is DARVTQTPRHKVTEMGQEVTMRCQPILGHNTVFWYRQTMMQGLELLAYFRNRAPLDDSGMPKDRFSAEMPDATLATLKIQPSEPRDSAVYFCASGFPETGGGYTFGSGTRLTVV.

Concerning this clone itself: At the DNA level, this CDR3 is encoded by other sequences in the same sample as well. The chain links TRBV19 to TRBJ1-2; 11 nucleotides match TRBD1. CDR1 and CDR2 from the germline V gene are LNHDA and SQIVND (reference sequence). The CDR3 runs 14 residues. The V gene end was trimmed by 5 bases and the J gene end by 8 bases; junction bases not matched to a gene: 7. The CDR3 nucleotides read TGTGCCAGTAGTCCGCCGGGACAGGGGGAAGGCTACACCTTC. It is translated as CASSPPGQGEGYTF.

This clone was seen a few times. This chain connects TRBV3-1 (or the pseudogene TRBV3-2) to TRBJ1-4; the D gene is possibly TRBD1 (6 bases). The CDR3 is 17 amino acids. Germline lookup yields CDR1 LGHDT and CDR2 YNNKEL (reference sequence). V was cut by 4 bases and J by 11 bases, with 26 bases left in between. The DNA of the CDR3 is TGTGCCAGCAGCCCCCTTTTGGTCGGGGGGGCTGAAAATAAACTGTTTTTT. Its protein product is CASSPLLVGGAENKLFF.

This chain links TRBV5-1 with TRBJ2-2; D is undetermined. CDR1 and CDR2 (germline): SGHRS, YFSETQ. Trimming pared 7 bases from V and 6 bases from J, leaving 19 bases between. CDR3 length: 15 residues. CDR3 loop: CASRIRVGDAGELFF. The CDR3 DNA reads as TGCGCCAGCCGCATCCGGGTAGGAGACGCCGGGGAGCTGTTTTTT.

The chain links TRBV9 to TRBJ2-1; D might be TRBD1 (6 bases). Trimming removed 3 bases at V and 7 bases at J, with 14 bases between. CDR1 is SGDLS and CDR2 is YYNGEE in the germline V gene. CDR3 size: 14 residues. CDR3 sequence (DNA): TGTGCCAGCAGCGGCGGACAGACAAGGAATGAGCAGTTCTTC. Encoded protein: CASSGGQTRNEQFF.

The chain is built from TRBV18 and TRBJ1-3; 9 positions match TRBD1. V trimming: 4 bases; J trimming: 4 bases; junction bases outside the gene matches: 8. Germline V gene data show CDR1 as KGHSH and CDR2 as LQKENI. The CDR3 contains 16 residues. CDR3 in amino acids: CASSRNRGQGGNTIYF. CDR3 DNA sequence: TGTGCCAGCTCACGTAATCGGGGACAGGGAGGAAACACCATATATTTT.

J is TRBJ1-6 and V is TRBV2; TRBD1 might be the D (5 bases). Trimming stripped 8 bases from V and 10 bases from J, with 18 bases between. Germline assignment: CDR1 SNHLY and CDR2 FYNNEI. The CDR3 loop spans 14 amino acids. The CDR3 DNA follows: TGTGCCAGCGTATTCGGCAGGGAAAGATCACCCCTCCACTTT. This encodes CASVFGRERSPLHF.

The chain couples TRBV5-1 to TRBJ2-2, with 7 nucleotides matching TRBD2. The CDR3 extends over 15 amino acids. V was pared by 5 bases and J by 4 bases, with 8 bases of the junction left unmatched. Germline V CDR1 and CDR2: SGHRS, YFSETQ. The CDR3 DNA is TGCGCCAGCAGTGCTAGCGGCCCATCCACCGGGGAGCTGTTTTTT. It is translated as CASSASGPSTGELFF.

The V call is TRBV5-1, the J call TRBJ2-3; 7 bases agree with TRBD1. Per the germline V gene, CDR1 is SGHRS and CDR2 is YFSETQ. This CDR3 contains 14 residues. Trimming at V came to 4 bases and at J to 0 bases, leaving 2 bases not matched to a gene. CDR3: CASSMTGSTDTQYF. The CDR3 region has the DNA TGCGCCAGCAGCATGACAGGGAGCACAGATACGCAGTATTTT.

On this clone itself: Different DNA sequences within this sample yield the same CDR3. This chain joins TRBV5-4 and TRBJ2-1; 9 nucleotides match TRBD2. The CDR3 has 15 amino acids. Per germline, CDR1 SGHNT and CDR2 YYREEE (reference sequence). Losses at the gene ends were 1 base for V and 4 bases for J; bases not matched to a gene: 3. The CDR3 nucleotides are TGTGCCAGCAGCTTGAGACTAGCGGATTACAATGAGCAGTTCTTC. This gives the protein CASSLRLADYNEQFF.

The rearrangement uses TRBV27 and TRBJ2-7; D may be TRBD1 (5 bases). Germline V gene data show CDR1 as MNHEY and CDR2 as SMNVEV (reference sequence). Trimming left V 3 bases short and J 2 bases short, with 14 bases between. CDR3 size: 15 residues. The CDR3 DNA sequence: TGTGCCAGCAGTTTTCAGGGAACGGACGCCTACGAGCAGTACTTC. Its translation: CASSFQGTDAYEQYF.

V usage is TRBV18 and J usage is TRBJ1-4; 9 nucleotides agree with TRBD1. The CDR3 sequence is 17 residues long. Germline V gives CDR1 KGHSH, CDR2 LQKENI. V shed 5 bases, J shed 8 bases, and the junction held 15 bases outside the gene matches. This CDR3 is CASSSPGQGIRNEKLFF. CDR3 DNA sequence: TGTGCCAGCTCATCCCCGGGACAGGGTATCCGTAACGAAAAACTGTTTTTT.

A single count supports this clone. This chain joins TRBV6-8 and TRBJ1-1; maybe TRBD1 (5 bases). The CDR3 has 17 residues. V was pared by 5 bases and J by 1 base, with 20 bases between. CDR1 MNHGY and CDR2 SAAAGT come from the germline V gene. The CDR3 reads CASSLQYETGGNTEAFF. The CDR3 coding sequence is TGTGCCAGCAGTCTCCAGTACGAAACAGGCGGGAACACTGAAGCTTTCTTT.

The chain joins TRBV29-1 to TRBJ1-2; D not certain. Germline assignment: CDR1 SQVTM and CDR2 ANQGSEA. V shed 4 bases and J shed 6 bases, with 3 bases lying between them. There are 9 residues in the CDR3. CDR3: CSVADGYTF. CDR3 nucleotide sequence: TGCAGCGTTGCCGATGGCTACACCTTC. Filled out from reference TRBV29-1 and TRBJ1-2, the complete variable domain reads SAVISQKPSRDICQRGTSLTIQCQVDSQVTMMFWYRQQPGQSLTLIATANQGSEATYESGFVIDKFPISRPNLTFSTLTVSNMSPEDSSIYLCSVADGYTFGSGTRLTVV.

This rearrangement joins TRBV10-2 to TRBJ2-2; 7 bases line up with TRBD1. This CDR3 has 16 amino acids. The germline V gene has CDR1 WSHSY and CDR2 SAAADI. J was trimmed by 1 base and V by 5 bases; bases with no gene match: 7. CDR3 protein: CASSTGDGRNTGELFF. The CDR3 DNA reads TGCGCCAGCAGTACAGGGGATGGACGGAACACCGGGGAGCTGTTTTTT.

This clone was seen a handful of times. The chain couples TRBV4-1 to TRBJ2-7; 9 bases are a match to TRBD1. V gave up 7 bases and J gave up 6 bases; unmatched junction bases: 7. The CDR3 runs to 13 residues. Per germline, CDR1 MGHRA and CDR2 YSYEKL. The CDR3 DNA is TGCGCCAGCACCCGGGACAGGGTCGGCGAGCAGTACTTC. This encodes CASTRDRVGEQYF.

J is TRBJ1-1 and V is TRBV7-2, with TRBD1 matching 8 bases. From germline, CDR1 is SGHTA and CDR2 FQGNSA. The junction had 5 bases not matched to a gene; V was cut back by 2 bases and J by 6 bases. There are 14 residues in the CDR3. CDR3 amino acids: CASSLPTGVAEAFF. CDR3 DNA sequence: TGTGCCAGCAGCTTACCGACAGGGGTTGCTGAAGCTTTCTTT.

The chain couples TRBV27 to TRBJ1-2, with 9 bases identical to TRBD1. Germline-derived CDR1 and CDR2 are MNHEY and SMNVEV (reference sequence). The CDR3 spans 17 residues. V lost 2 bases, J lost 1 base, and 8 bases stayed unmatched. The CDR3 reads CASSLRGQGTFNYGYTF. The CDR3 nucleotides read TGTGCCAGCAGTTTAAGGGGACAGGGCACTTTTAACTATGGCTACACCTTC.